This T cell receptor (beta chain) was identified in a study of post-analysis software for immune sequencing data. This clonotype was found a few times. One junction end disagrees with the germline gene, perhaps due to a read error. TCR beta cDNA libraries included unique molecular identifiers. One entry per CDR3 protein, called by TCRdb with MiXCR from the PCR reads. This sample yields about 680,000 distinct CDR3 sequences, of which around 64% are seen a single time; roughly 12% belongs to the top ten. This TCR was sampled from a girl under 10 years old with multiple sclerosis. Specimen: blood.

The chain's CDR3 is CSARAGGGNEQFF. CDR3 bases: TGCAGTGCCAGAGCGGGAGGGGGTAATGAGCAGTTCTTC. The J gene is TRBJ2-1, the V gene TRBV20-1; 10 bases fit TRBD2. Germline V gene data show CDR1 as DFQATT and CDR2 as SNEGSKA (reference sequence). This CDR3 is built from 13 residues.